Shown below are 21 T cell receptor beta chains from a single sample sequenced in a study of radiotherapy plus CTLA-4 blockade in lung cancer. Sequenced by immunoSEQ multiplex PCR; TCRdb stores in-frame clones only, minus some. The sample holds over 100,000 clones, more than 75% seen once. This material consisted of peripheral blood, taken from a patient treated with radiotherapy plus ipilimumab. Receptors originate from a human donor with non-small cell lung cancer that progressed on radiotherapy plus ipilimumab. Some clones in this sample may be carry-over from other donors' samples.

The chain couples TRBV5-1 to TRBJ1-4; TRBD1 matches 7 bases. This CDR3 has 18 residues. Germline-derived CDR1 and CDR2 are SGHRS and YFSETQ. Trimming removed 0 bases from V and 2 bases from J; junction bases left unmatched: 10. The CDR3 region is CASSLANRHRGTNEKLFF. The CDR3 DNA reads as TGCGCCAGCAGCTTGGCCAATCGACACAGGGGTACTAATGAAAAACTGTTTTTT. Looking up the rest from reference TRBV5-1 and TRBJ1-4 gives the full variable domain: KAGVTQTPRYLIKTRGQQVTLSCSPISGHRSVSWYQQTPGQGLQFLFEYFSETQRNKGNFPGRFSGRQFSNSRSEMNVSTLELGDSALYLCASSLANRHRGTNEKLFFGSGTQLSVL.

The rearrangement uses TRBV5-6 and TRBJ1-2, with 7 positions matching TRBD1. This CDR3 has 13 residues. Trimming cost V 4 bases and J 6 bases; bases outside gene matches: 6. Germline loops: CDR1 SGHDT, CDR2 YYEEEE. The CDR3 nucleotides are TGTGCCAGCAGCCGGGGACAGCTGGATGGCTACACCTTC. It yields the protein CASSRGQLDGYTF. The full variable domain, in which reference TRBV5-6 and TRBJ1-2 provide the parts outside the CDR3, is DAGVTQSPTHLIKTRGQQVTLRCSPKSGHDTVSWYQQALGQGPQFIFQYYEEEERQRGNFPDRFSGHQFPNYSSELNVNALLLGDSALYLCASSRGQLDGYTFGSGTRLTVV.

The CDR3 nucleotides are TGTGCCAGCAGCCTAGACAGGGGGCGTATTACCCTCCACTTT. It encodes CASSLDRGRITLHF. This chain uses TRBV7-2 with TRBJ1-6, with 10 bases aligning to TRBD1. The germline CDR1 and CDR2 sequences are SGHTA and FQGNSA. This CDR3 contains 14 residues. V lost 5 bases, J lost 14 bases, and 9 bases stayed unmatched.

Here the CDR3 DNA reads TGTGCCAGCAGCCGTCGGACAGAGGGCCCCTACGAGCAGTACTTC. Translated, it gives CASSRRTEGPYEQYF. This chain connects TRBV4-2 to TRBJ2-7; D might be TRBD1 (6 bases). The CDR3 loop spans 15 amino acids. The germline V gene encodes CDR1 LGHNA and CDR2 YNFKEQ. The germline V and J ends were trimmed by 4 bases and 2 bases, with 15 bases remaining between them.

The V gene is TRBV6-5, the J gene TRBJ1-5; 8 bases match TRBD1. The CDR3 contains 15 residues. V dropped 5 bases and J dropped 7; count of bases not matched to a gene: 10. Germline assignment: CDR1 MNHEY and CDR2 SVGAGI. CDR3 sequence: CASSPYGQGRQPQHF. The CDR3 region has the DNA TGTGCCAGCAGTCCATATGGACAGGGCCGGCAGCCCCAGCATTTT.

This clone was counted once. This rearrangement joins TRBV7-2 to TRBJ2-5; 8 bases align to TRBD1. Germline CDR1 and CDR2: SGHTA and FQGNSA. CDR3 length: 17 residues. V dropped 4 bases and J dropped 2; count of bases not matched to a gene: 12. The CDR3 nucleotides read TGTGCCAGCAGCTCCGGACAGGGCACGTCCTCACAAGAGACCCAGTACTTC. This gives the protein CASSSGQGTSSQETQYF. Full variable domain (missing parts from reference TRBV7-2 and TRBJ2-5): GAGVSQSPSNKVTEKGKDVELRCDPISGHTALYWYRQSLGQGLEFLIYFQGNSAPDKSGLPSDRFSAERTGGSVSTLTIQRTQQEDSAVYLCASSSGQGTSSQETQYFGPGTRLLVL.

The chain links TRBV11-2 to TRBJ2-1, with TRBD2 as a possible D gene (6 bases). V dropped 5 bases and J dropped 0 bases, with 11 bases sitting between them. The CDR3 is made up of 15 amino acids. CDR1 and CDR2 from the germline V gene are SGHAT and FQNNGV. CDR3 bases: TGTGCCAGCAGCGCCGGGAGAATCTCCTACAATGAGCAGTTCTTC. It is translated as CASSAGRISYNEQFF.

This chain uses TRBV28 with TRBJ1-1, with D possibly TRBD1 on 5 matching bases. In germline, CDR1 is MDHEN, CDR2 SYDVKM. The germline V and J ends were trimmed by 4 bases and 8 bases, with 17 bases remaining between them. This CDR3 spans 14 amino acids. The CDR3 loop reads CASSSGGRGPEAFF. CDR3 nucleotide sequence: TGTGCCAGCAGTTCCGGCGGGAGGGGTCCCGAAGCTTTCTTT. The entire variable domain, with the rest obtained from reference TRBV28 and TRBJ1-1, is as follows: DVKVTQSSRYLVKRTGEKVFLECVQDMDHENMFWYRQDPGLGLRLIYFSYDVKMKEKGDIPEGYSVSREKKERFSLILESASTNQTSMYLCASSSGGRGPEAFFGQGTRLTVV.

CDR3 in DNA: TGTGCCAGCAGCTTGGCAATGGATTATGGCTACACCTTC. Its protein product is CASSLAMDYGYTF. The chain recombines TRBV5-8 with TRBJ1-2; D uncertain. Germline V gene data show CDR1 as SGHTS and CDR2 as YDEGEE. CDR3 length: 13 amino acids. V was clipped by 0 bases and J by 5 bases, with 8 bases between them. Full variable domain (remainder filled in from reference TRBV5-8 and TRBJ1-2): EAGVTQSPTHLIKTRGQQATLRCSPISGHTSVYWYQQALGLGLQFLLWYDEGEERNRGNFPPRFSGRQFPNYSSELNVNALELEDSALYLCASSLAMDYGYTFGSGTRLTVV.

The genes are TRBV13 and TRBJ2-5; D might be TRBD2 (6 bases). Trimming took off 3 bases at V and 5 bases at J, with 16 bases between the two ends. Germline loops: CDR1 PRHDT, CDR2 FYEKMQ (reference sequence). CDR3 length equals 15 residues. The DNA for the CDR3 is TGTGCCAGCAGCTTGCGGGGTAGAGGGAGTGAGACCCAGTACTTC. It is translated as CASSLRGRGSETQYF.

The chain is built from TRBV4-1 and TRBJ1-5; D gene unclear. Trimming removed 0 bases from V and 2 bases from J, with 8 bases in between. Looked up from germline, CDR1 is MGHRA and CDR2 is YSYEKL. This CDR3 comprises 15 residues. The CDR3 DNA follows: TGCGCCAGCAGCCAAGATTCAAGCGGCAATCAGCCCCAGCATTTT. Residues: CASSQDSSGNQPQHF.

This chain joins TRBV6-5 and TRBJ1-1; the D is unclear. The CDR3 is 11 amino acids. Trimming pared 9 bases from V and 5 bases from J, leaving 10 bases between. Germline loops: CDR1 MNHEY, CDR2 SVGAGI. CDR3 DNA sequence: TGTGCCAGTTTTGGGTGGACTGAAGCTTTCTTT. Translating it yields CASFGWTEAFF.

This chain links TRBV7-2 with TRBJ1-2; D is possibly TRBD1 (5 bases). V gave up 2 bases and J gave up 6 bases, with 16 bases separating them. The CDR3 consists of 15 residues. Germline V gene data show CDR1 as SGHTA and CDR2 as FQGNSA. This chain's CDR3 is CASSLSGFPGHGYTF. The CDR3 DNA reads as TGTGCCAGCAGCTTATCGGGGTTTCCAGGGCATGGCTACACCTTC.

The chain links TRBV28 to TRBJ1-2, with D uncertain. V lost 6 bases to trimming and J lost 5 bases, with 7 bases between them. This CDR3 is 11 amino acids long. Germline V CDR1 and CDR2: MDHEN, SYDVKM. The CDR3 loop reads CASSHGYGYTF. CDR3 nucleotides: TGTGCCAGCAGCCATGGGTATGGCTACACCTTC.

CDR3 residues: CASSLDPPERGEDEQFF. The CDR3 DNA reads as TGTGCCAGCAGCTTGGACCCCCCCGAGAGGGGGGAGGATGAGCAGTTCTTC. V and J are TRBV5-4 and TRBJ2-1, with D tentatively TRBD1 or TRBD2 (6 bases each). The CDR3 consists of 17 residues. CDR1 is SGHNT, CDR2 YYREEE, per germline (reference sequence). With 0 bases removed from V and 8 bases from J, the gap between germline ends came to 21 bases.

Worth noting for this clone: In the same sample, other DNA sequences code for this CDR3. The chain combines TRBV20-1 with TRBJ2-2; D is uncertain. The CDR3 is 11 residues long. Trimming removed 6 bases at V and 0 bases at J, with 2 bases between. The germline V gene has CDR1 DFQATT and CDR2 SNEGSKA (reference sequence). The CDR3 DNA follows: TGCAGTGCGACGAACACCGGGGAGCTGTTTTTT. It specifies CSATNTGELFF.

In DNA form, the CDR3 reads TGTGCCAGCAGCCAAGTGCCCCAGGCCACTGAAGCTTTCTTT. Translated: CASSQVPQATEAFF. The rearrangement uses TRBV4-2 and TRBJ1-1; D remains unclear. This CDR3 is 14 amino acids long. Between the trimmed V and J ends, which lost 1 base and 4 bases, there was a span of 10 bases. Germline CDR1 reads LGHNA; CDR2 reads YNFKEQ.

The chain has TRBV14 and TRBJ2-5; 10 bases fit TRBD1. V shed 1 base, J shed 5 bases, and the junction held 7 bases outside the gene matches. From germline, CDR1 is SGHDN and CDR2 FVKESK. There are 16 residues in the CDR3. The CDR3 DNA sequence: TGTGCCAGCAGCCAAGGGACCGGGACAGGGGTCGAGACCCAGTACTTC. Protein product: CASSQGTGTGVETQYF.

V is TRBV5-4 and J is TRBJ2-1; no clear D. This CDR3 is 14 amino acids long. Looked up from germline, CDR1 is SGHNT and CDR2 is YYREEE (reference sequence). V shed 0 bases and J shed 2 bases, with 6 bases lying between them. Written as DNA, the CDR3 is TGTGCCAGCAGCTTGGTCGGGCCCTACAATGAGCAGTTCTTC. Its protein product is CASSLVGPYNEQFF.

V is TRBV28 and J is TRBJ1-3, with D maybe TRBD1 (5 bases). V lost 6 bases to trimming and J lost 1 base, with 13 bases between them. The germline gives CDR1 MDHEN, CDR2 SYDVKM. The CDR3 length is 15 residues. This CDR3 reads CASRTGDLSGNTIYF. The CDR3 DNA is TGTGCCAGCAGAACGGGGGATCTATCTGGAAACACCATATATTTT.

The genes are TRBV9 and TRBJ2-3; 9 nucleotides align to TRBD1. CDR3 length: 14 residues. Germline lookup yields CDR1 SGDLS and CDR2 YYNGEE. After removal of 3 bases from V and 5 bases from J, the junction contained 4 bases not matched to a gene. The CDR3 DNA reads TGTGCCAGCAGCGACAGGGGGCAGGGAGATACGCAGTATTTT. Amino acid sequence: CASSDRGQGDTQYF.